These 21 T cell receptor beta chains came from one sample sequenced in a study of blood T cell repertoires in COVID-19. Sequenced by immunoSEQ multiplex PCR; TCRdb stores in-frame clones only, minus some. The sample has 40,000 or so clones; approximately 85% are singletons. Sequenced material: peripheral blood. These receptors were obtained from a human donor in a cohort sampled during active COVID-19.

The V gene is TRBV5-6, the J gene TRBJ2-1; D uncertain. The V end was cut by 3 bases, the J end by 9 bases, with 16 bases between. Germline V CDR1 and CDR2: SGHDT, YYEEEE. CDR3 length: 14 residues. CDR3 region: CASSSETLTPEQFF. The CDR3 nucleotides read TGTGCCAGCAGCTCAGAGACACTCACACCTGAGCAGTTCTTC.

V usage is TRBV7-8 and J usage is TRBJ1-1, with D tentatively TRBD1 (5 bases). This CDR3 contains 14 residues. Germline V CDR1 and CDR2: SGHVS, FQNEAQ. The germline V and J ends were trimmed by 5 bases and 1 base, with 11 bases remaining between them. CDR3 protein: CASSPFTGNTEAFF. The CDR3 coding sequence is TGTGCCAGCAGCCCATTTACAGGGAACACTGAAGCTTTCTTT.

The CDR3 nucleotides are TGTGCCAGCTCACCGCTGGTTTTCGTGACAGAGACGAACACTGAAGCTTTCTTT. Translating it yields CASSPLVFVTETNTEAFF. This chain links TRBV18 with TRBJ1-1; TRBD1 is a possible D gene (5 bases). Germline V gene sequence: CDR1 KGHSH, CDR2 LQKENI. The CDR3 consists of 18 residues. The V gene lost 3 bases and the J gene lost 1 base, with 21 bases spanning the gap.

This chain links TRBV20-1 with TRBJ2-5; no firm D call. Trimming shortened V by 3 bases and J by 1 base, and 12 bases separated the two germline ends. From germline, CDR1 is DFQATT and CDR2 SNEGSKA (reference sequence). This CDR3 has 14 amino acids. The CDR3 DNA reads as TGCAGTGCTAGTTACTCCTGGAGCCAAGAGACCCAGTACTTC. This codes for CSASYSWSQETQYF.

This clone was detected once. The junction departs from germline at one end; a sequencing error may be responsible. The chain has TRBV9 and TRBJ2-5, with D possibly matching TRBD1 (6 bases). Germline V gene lookup returns CDR1 SGDLS and CDR2 YYNGEE. The CDR3 runs 14 residues. The CDR3 region has the DNA TGTGCCAGCAGCGTAAACACGGGACAAGGGACCCAGTACTTC. Its translation is CASSVNTGQGTQYF.

The CDR3 DNA reads TGTGCCAGCACAGACGGCGGAGGGACTGAAGCTTTCTTT. Protein sequence: CASTDGGGTEAFF. The V gene is TRBV2, the J gene TRBJ1-1; D unclear. Trimming stripped 7 bases from V and 5 bases from J, with 14 bases between. CDR1 and CDR2 from the germline V gene are SNHLY and FYNNEI. The CDR3 has 13 residues.

The chain links TRBV6-6 to TRBJ2-1; 9 bases line up with TRBD1. CDR1 and CDR2 (germline): MNHNY, SVGAGI (reference sequence). The CDR3 spans 14 residues. The trim removed 6 bases at V and 10 bases at J, leaving 10 bases unmatched. The CDR3 DNA is TGTGCCAGCAGGCGGGACAGGGAAAGGGGAGAGCAGTTCTTC. Its translation: CASRRDRERGEQFF.

The chain joins TRBV3-1 (or the pseudogene TRBV3-2) to TRBJ1-2; unclear D gene. The ends were cut back, 0 bases at V and 7 bases at J, with 15 bases in the middle. This CDR3 has 15 residues. Germline lookup yields CDR1 LGHDT and CDR2 YNNKEL (reference sequence). The CDR3 nucleotides read TGTGCCAGCAGCCAAGATCTTTCGGGTAGTGCTGGCTACACCTTC. This codes for CASSQDLSGSAGYTF.

With regard to this clone: In the same sample, other DNA sequences code for this CDR3. The V and J genes are TRBV12-3 or TRBV12-4 and TRBJ2-1; TRBD1 aligns across 7 bases. The V segment lost 1 base and the J segment 9 bases; nucleotides outside the gene matches: 0. This CDR3 is built from 12 residues. The CDR3 spells CASSLDRGEQFF. CDR3 sequence (DNA): TGTGCCAGCAGTTTAGACAGGGGTGAGCAGTTCTTC.

This chain connects TRBV11-3 to TRBJ2-1; 12 bases map to TRBD2. CDR3 length: 16 amino acids. After removal of 5 bases from V and 4 bases from J, the junction contained 6 bases not matched to a gene. The germline V gene has CDR1 SGHNT and CDR2 YENEEA. In DNA, the CDR3 is TGTGCCAGCAGCCCCGAGGGGACTAGCGGGTACAATGAGCAGTTCTTC. It translates to CASSPEGTSGYNEQFF.

V gene TRBV4-1 combines with J gene TRBJ2-1; unclear D gene. The CDR3 is 13 residues long. V was pared by 0 bases and J by 4 bases, with 4 bases between. Looked up from germline, CDR1 is MGHRA and CDR2 is YSYEKL. CDR3 protein: CASSQDSYNEQFF. In nucleotides, the CDR3 is TGCGCCAGCAGCCAAGATTCTTACAATGAGCAGTTCTTC.

The chain couples TRBV19 to TRBJ2-4; D remains unclear. This CDR3 is 16 amino acids long. Trimming removed 6 bases from V and 2 bases from J, with 17 bases in between. Looked up from germline, CDR1 is LNHDA and CDR2 is SQIVND (reference sequence). For the CDR3, the DNA is TGTGCCAGTAGCCCCCGTCTTTGGGCCCCCAAAAACATTCAGTACTTC. Translated: CASSPRLWAPKNIQYF.

This chain joins TRBV5-1 and TRBJ2-7; 8 nucleotides agree with TRBD2. J gave up 6 bases and V 3 bases, and 17 bases lay outside the gene matches. The CDR3 spans 17 residues. Looked up from germline, CDR1 is SGHRS and CDR2 is YFSETQ. CDR3: CASSSSPGVGGVGEQYF. The CDR3 nucleotides read TGCGCCAGCAGCTCTTCACCGGGCGTCGGGGGGGTCGGCGAGCAGTACTTC.

The rearrangement joins TRBV4-1 to TRBJ1-2; 9 bases fit TRBD1. With V trimmed by 5 bases and J by 5 bases, 9 bases remained unmatched. CDR1 and CDR2 from the germline V gene are MGHRA and YSYEKL. The CDR3 spans 15 residues. CDR3 in amino acids: CASSGGTGRNYGYTF. The CDR3, as DNA: TGCGCCAGCAGCGGTGGGACAGGGAGAAATTATGGCTACACCTTC.

The V and J genes are TRBV6-5 and TRBJ2-4, with D unresolved. Germline assignment: CDR1 MNHEY and CDR2 SVGAGI. Trimming pared 0 bases from V and 9 bases from J, leaving 12 bases between. CDR3 length: 14 amino acids. CDR3: CASSYSRPSGIQYF. As DNA, the CDR3 is TGTGCCAGCAGTTACTCGCGTCCCTCGGGCATTCAGTACTTC.

The V call is TRBV19, the J call TRBJ2-2; 7 nucleotides match TRBD1. The CDR3 consists of 13 residues. Trimming at V came to 11 bases and at J to 3 bases, leaving 6 bases not matched to a gene. Looked up from germline, CDR1 is LNHDA and CDR2 is SQIVND (reference sequence). The CDR3 loop is CAYRDRYTGELFF. CDR3 sequence (DNA): TGTGCCTACCGGGACAGATACACCGGGGAGCTGTTTTTT.

This rearrangement joins TRBV5-5 to TRBJ2-1; no clear D. In germline, CDR1 is SGHKS, CDR2 YYEKEE (reference sequence). The CDR3 has 16 amino acids. The V gene lost 0 bases and the J gene lost 5 bases, with 15 bases spanning the gap. The CDR3 DNA is TGTGCCAGCAGCTTGGGAGGCCCCCTCCAAAACAATGAGCAGTTCTTC. Protein product: CASSLGGPLQNNEQFF.

The DNA of the CDR3 is TGTGCCACCAGCAGAGGGCAGGCGCGCGAGACCCAGTACTTC. This gives the protein CATSRGQARETQYF. This chain links TRBV15 with TRBJ2-5; no firm D call. The V end was cut by 1 base, the J end by 5 bases, with 11 bases between. The CDR3 spans 14 residues. Looked up from germline, CDR1 is LNHNV and CDR2 is YYDKDF (reference sequence).

The CDR3 DNA reads TGTGCCAGCAGCTTATCCCCAGCGCCTCACTATGGCTACACCTTC. Amino acids: CASSLSPAPHYGYTF. The chain uses TRBV7-2 and TRBJ1-2; no firm D call. The CDR3 totals 15 residues. The ends were cut back, 2 bases at V and 3 bases at J, with 13 bases in the middle. The V gene's germline CDR1 is SGHTA and CDR2 FQGNSA.

V gene TRBV18 combines with J gene TRBJ2-7, with 11 positions matching TRBD2. Germline CDR1 KGHSH, CDR2 LQKENI. The V segment lost 2 bases and the J segment 5 bases; nucleotides outside the gene matches: 2. The CDR3 has 14 residues. Here the CDR3 reads CASSPTSGGDEQYF. CDR3 nucleotide sequence: TGTGCCAGCTCACCAACTAGCGGGGGCGACGAGCAGTACTTC.

This rearrangement joins TRBV11-3 to TRBJ2-7; possible D gene TRBD2, 6 bases. V was shortened by 2 bases and J by 6 bases, with 11 bases between the two germline ends. The CDR3 spans 13 residues. From germline, CDR1 is SGHNT and CDR2 YENEEA. CDR3 residues: CASSLLDGGEQYF. The CDR3 nucleotides are TGTGCCAGCAGCTTACTTGACGGGGGCGAGCAGTACTTC.